These 30 T cell receptor beta chains were sequenced from one sample in a study of T cells after yellow fever vaccination. TCRdb reprocessed the 5' RACE reads with MiXCR, giving one entry per CDR3 protein. The data show approximately 550,000 distinct CDR3 sequences, with 19% seen just once and 13% to 15% held by the top ten. The sequences come from PBMCs, collected 15 days after the yellow fever booster vaccination. These receptor sequences come from a man aged 30 to 45 who received the YFV17D yellow fever vaccine.

This chain connects TRBV12-3 or TRBV12-4 to TRBJ1-5; perhaps TRBD1 as D (5 bases). V was pared by 5 bases and J by 7 bases, with 12 bases between. The CDR3 spans 13 residues. The CDR3 DNA follows: TGTGCCAGCAGTCTCACAACAGGACAGCCCCAGCATTTT. As protein: CASSLTTGQPQHF.

This clonotype occurred a few times. V and J are TRBV12-3 or TRBV12-4 and TRBJ1-2; 9 nucleotides align to TRBD1. V gave up 6 bases and J gave up 4 bases; unmatched junction bases: 9. The length of the CDR3 is 15 residues. This CDR3 is CASSALGQGPYGYTF. Here the CDR3 DNA reads TGTGCCAGCAGCGCCTTGGGACAGGGACCCTATGGCTACACCTTC.

The chain carries TRBV10-3 and TRBJ2-1, with TRBD2 matching 7 bases. Germline V gene lookup returns CDR1 ENHRY and CDR2 SYGVKD. This CDR3 comprises 13 residues. J lost 10 bases, V lost 6 bases, and 9 bases had no gene match. The CDR3 loop is CAISNRDYEEQFF. The CDR3 coding sequence is TGTGCCATCAGCAACCGGGACTATGAAGAGCAGTTCTTC.

This clonotype occurred a few times. V is TRBV11-2 and J is TRBJ2-7; no clear D gene. The V gene lost 0 bases and the J gene lost 3 bases, with 18 bases spanning the gap. The CDR3 consists of 17 residues. Germline CDR1 SGHAT, CDR2 FQNNGV. The CDR3 region is CASSLDRIGSSLYEQYF. In DNA form, the CDR3 reads TGTGCCAGCAGCTTAGATCGGATTGGCAGCTCTCTCTACGAGCAGTACTTC.

This clonotype turned up a few times. This chain uses TRBV12-3 or TRBV12-4 with TRBJ2-7; D gene unclear. The CDR3 has 13 residues. With 3 bases removed from V and 7 bases from J, the gap between germline ends came to 13 bases. The CDR3 coding sequence is TGTGCCAGCAGTTTTACTATTGTGGGGGAGCAGTACTTC. It yields the protein CASSFTIVGEQYF.

V usage is TRBV5-6 and J usage is TRBJ2-3; D uncertain. Trimming stripped 2 bases from V and 4 bases from J, with 11 bases between. The CDR3 totals 14 residues. CDR1 is SGHDT and CDR2 is YYEEEE in the germline V gene. CDR3 residues: CASSFTTRSDTQYF. In DNA form, the CDR3 reads TGTGCCAGCAGCTTCACCACCAGATCAGATACGCAGTATTTT.

As for this clonotype: A read error may account for a junction end that differs from germline. This chain links TRBV7-9 with TRBJ2-7; possibly TRBD2 for D (6 bases). This CDR3 contains 15 residues. Germline assignment: CDR1 SEHNR and CDR2 FQNEAQ (reference sequence). CDR3 DNA: TGTGCCAGCAGCCCGAGGACGGGAGACTCCAACGAGCAGTACTTC. This sequence encodes CASSPRTGDSNEQYF.

The chain has TRBV5-1 and TRBJ2-7; 13 bases line up with TRBD2. Germline V gene sequence: CDR1 SGHRS, CDR2 YFSETQ. With V trimmed by 0 bases and J by 5 bases, 14 bases remained unmatched. The CDR3 consists of 19 residues. The CDR3 sequence is CASSLGTSGSHVRSHEQYF. CDR3 sequence (DNA): TGCGCCAGCAGCTTGGGGACTAGCGGGAGTCACGTAAGGTCTCACGAGCAGTACTTC.

The chain recombines TRBV20-1 with TRBJ2-2, with D possibly TRBD2 on 6 matching bases. The V gene lost 5 bases and the J gene lost 6 bases, with 19 bases spanning the gap. The CDR3 sequence is 15 residues long. The germline V gene encodes CDR1 DFQATT and CDR2 SNEGSKA (reference sequence). The CDR3, as DNA: TGCAGTGCTTGGAAGGACGGGGGTCGAGCCGGGGAGCTGTTTTTT. This gives the protein CSAWKDGGRAGELFF.

V is TRBV9 and J is TRBJ1-1; perhaps TRBD1 as D (5 bases). The germline CDR1 and CDR2 sequences are SGDLS and YYNGEE. The V gene lost 3 bases and the J gene lost 1 base, with 10 bases spanning the gap. The CDR3 consists of 14 residues. The CDR3 region has the DNA TGTGCCAGCAGCGGCATGGGGGGGAACACTGAAGCTTTCTTT. Translation gives CASSGMGGNTEAFF. Based on the CDR3 plus reference TRBV9 and TRBJ1-1, the full variable domain is DSGVTQTPKHLITATGQRVTLRCSPRSGDLSVYWYQQSLDQGLQFLIQYYNGEERAKGNILERFSAQQFPDLHSELNLSSLELGDSALYFCASSGMGGNTEAFFGQGTRLTVV.

This chain uses TRBV10-3 with TRBJ2-1; weak D call: TRBD2 (6 bases). V dropped 2 bases and J dropped 6 bases, with 17 bases sitting between them. The CDR3 is 16 amino acids. CDR1 and CDR2 (germline): ENHRY, SYGVKD. The chain's CDR3 is CAISEARDAGANEQFF. The CDR3 DNA reads TGTGCCATCAGTGAGGCGCGGGACGCCGGGGCCAATGAGCAGTTCTTC.

This clonotype was counted only a few times. This sequence joins TRBV6-2 or TRBV6-3 and TRBJ2-2; tentatively, D is TRBD1 or TRBD2 (5 bases each). The ends were cut back, 8 bases at V and 1 base at J, with 8 bases in the middle. Per the germline V gene, CDR1 is MNHEY and CDR2 is SVGEGT. CDR3 length equals 13 residues. For the CDR3, the DNA is TGTGCCAGCTTGGGGGAGAACACCGGGGAGCTGTTTTTT. Protein: CASLGENTGELFF.

The rearrangement uses TRBV4-3 and TRBJ2-3; no clear D gene. CDR1 is LGHNA, CDR2 YSLEER, per germline. V lost 5 bases to trimming and J lost 0 bases, with 6 bases between them. CDR3 length: 13 residues. The CDR3 here is CASSGSSTDTQYF. The CDR3 coding sequence is TGCGCCAGCAGCGGTAGCAGCACAGATACGCAGTATTTT.

As concerns this clonotype: The junction departs from germline at one end; a sequencing error may be responsible. The chain recombines TRBV24-1 with TRBJ2-2, with D perhaps matching TRBD1 or TRBD2 (5 bases each). Per germline, CDR1 KGHDR and CDR2 SFDVKD. The CDR3 is 19 amino acids. The CDR3 spells CATSDLNRDPLMNAGELFF. The CDR3 DNA is TGTGCCACCAGTGATTTAAACCGGGACCCCCTCATGAACGCCGGGGAGCTGTTTTTT.

This clonotype has just a few counts. The rearrangement uses TRBV10-3 and TRBJ2-5; D may be TRBD1 (6 bases). This CDR3 comprises 14 residues. CDR1 and CDR2 from the germline V gene are ENHRY and SYGVKD. Trimming left V 2 bases short and J 1 base short, with 8 bases between. CDR3 sequence: CAISENRAQETQYF. CDR3 sequence (DNA): TGTGCCATCAGTGAGAACAGGGCCCAAGAGACCCAGTACTTC.

This chain links TRBV7-8 with TRBJ2-1, with TRBD2 matching 8 bases. Unmatched junction bases numbered 16, after V lost 2 bases and J lost 4 bases. This CDR3 contains 19 residues. Germline values: CDR1 SGHVS, CDR2 FQNEAQ. The chain's CDR3 is CASSLPGTKSGSLYNEQFF. For the CDR3, the DNA is TGTGCCAGCAGCTTACCTGGGACCAAAAGCGGGAGTCTGTACAATGAGCAGTTCTTC.

This clonotype was recorded a few times. In DNA form, the CDR3 reads TGTGCCAGCACCATAGCGGGAGGTCCCCGGGAGCAGTACTTC. Encoded protein: CASTIAGGPREQYF. This chain links TRBV12-3 or TRBV12-4 with TRBJ2-7; 10 positions match TRBD2. CDR3 length equals 14 residues. Losses at the gene ends were 7 bases for V and 7 bases for J; bases not matched to a gene: 10.

This clonotype occurred a few times. V usage is TRBV18 and J usage is TRBJ2-1; 15 nucleotides match TRBD2. The CDR3 has 15 residues. CDR1 KGHSH and CDR2 LQKENI come from the germline V gene. After removal of 3 bases from V and 7 bases from J, the junction contained 1 base not matched to a gene. CDR3 in DNA: TGTGCCAGCTCACCCGGGACTAGCGGGAGGAATGAGCAGTTCTTC. Protein: CASSPGTSGRNEQFF.

The table lists this clonotype with a few counts. V and J are TRBV7-8 and TRBJ1-1; D is uncertain. The CDR3 runs to 15 residues. The germline CDR1 and CDR2 sequences are SGHVS and FQNEAQ. V dropped 0 bases and J dropped 5 bases, with 13 bases sitting between them. The CDR3 spells CASSLALLAGTEAFF. Written as DNA, the CDR3 is TGTGCCAGCAGCTTAGCGCTCCTAGCTGGGACTGAAGCTTTCTTT.

In its sample, this clonotype was seen a few times. The V gene is TRBV15, the J gene TRBJ2-3; no definite D call. V was shortened by 3 bases and J by 0 bases, with 13 bases between the two germline ends. This CDR3 is 16 amino acids long. The germline V gene encodes CDR1 LNHNV and CDR2 YYDKDF (reference sequence). This chain's CDR3 is CATSRRSGSSTDTQYF. The CDR3 nucleotides read TGTGCCACCAGCAGGAGAAGTGGATCCAGCACAGATACGCAGTATTTT.

This chain joins TRBV28 and TRBJ2-5, with a weak D call TRBD1 (5 bases). This CDR3 comprises 12 residues. In germline, CDR1 is MDHEN, CDR2 SYDVKM. The germline V and J ends were trimmed by 6 bases and 4 bases, with 9 bases remaining between them. The CDR3 region has the DNA TGTGCCAGCAGGGGAAGGGGAGAGACCCAGTACTTC. Translating gives CASRGRGETQYF. Based on the CDR3 plus reference TRBV28 and TRBJ2-5, the full variable domain is DVKVTQSSRYLVKRTGEKVFLECVQDMDHENMFWYRQDPGLGLRLIYFSYDVKMKEKGDIPEGYSVSREKKERFSLILESASTNQTSMYLCASRGRGETQYFGPGTRLLVL.

This clonotype turned up a few times. This chain links TRBV7-9 with TRBJ2-3, with 11 bases lining up with TRBD2. The CDR3 covers 15 residues. V lost 5 bases to trimming and J lost 5 bases; unmatched junction nucleotides: 6. Germline V lookup: CDR1 SEHNR, CDR2 FQNEAQ (reference sequence). The CDR3 DNA reads as TGTGCCAGCAGCCGACTAGCGGGATCGGAAGATACGCAGTATTTT. The encoded protein is CASSRLAGSEDTQYF.

The chain couples TRBV13 to TRBJ2-3; D is unclear. V was trimmed by 6 bases and J by 3 bases, leaving 10 bases between them. Germline-derived CDR1 and CDR2 are PRHDT and FYEKMQ (reference sequence). This CDR3 spans 13 amino acids. The CDR3: CASRSPNTDTQYF. The CDR3 DNA reads TGTGCCAGCAGATCTCCCAATACAGATACGCAGTATTTT.

In this sample, this clonotype turned up a few times. V usage is TRBV7-2 and J usage is TRBJ2-5; no definite D call. The CDR3 runs to 14 residues. Trimming pared 4 bases from V and 0 bases from J, leaving 9 bases between. Per the germline V gene, CDR1 is SGHTA and CDR2 is FQGNSA. CDR3 DNA sequence: TGTGCCAGCAGCTACCGTGGACACCAAGAGACCCAGTACTTC. Protein product: CASSYRGHQETQYF. Full variable domain (rest looked up from reference TRBV7-2 and TRBJ2-5): GAGVSQSPSNKVTEKGKDVELRCDPISGHTALYWYRQSLGQGLEFLIYFQGNSAPDKSGLPSDRFSAERTGGSVSTLTIQRTQQEDSAVYLCASSYRGHQETQYFGPGTRLLVL.

This sequence joins TRBV10-1 and TRBJ2-2; D is unclear. Germline lookup yields CDR1 WNHNN and CDR2 SYGVQD (reference sequence). With 3 bases removed from V and 7 bases from J, the gap between germline ends came to 9 bases. The length of the CDR3 is 13 residues. The CDR3 sequence is CASSESVFGELFF. CDR3 coding DNA: TGCGCCAGCAGTGAATCCGTTTTCGGGGAGCTGTTTTTT.

J is TRBJ2-7 and V is TRBV10-3, with D unresolved. Trimming took off 8 bases at V and 7 bases at J, with 12 bases between the two ends. Looked up from germline, CDR1 is ENHRY and CDR2 is SYGVKD. This CDR3 comprises 11 residues. The CDR3 loop is CAIASEDEQYF. CDR3 nucleotide sequence: TGTGCCATCGCGAGCGAAGATGAGCAGTACTTC.

The gene calls are TRBV20-1 and TRBJ2-1; D gene unclear. This CDR3 comprises 9 residues. Trimming removed 5 bases at V and 10 bases at J, with 6 bases between. In germline, CDR1 is DFQATT, CDR2 SNEGSKA (reference sequence). The CDR3 DNA is TGCAGTGCTGACCCCGAGCAGTTCTTC. It codes for CSADPEQFF.

The J gene is TRBJ2-3, the V gene TRBV6-1, with 14 positions matching TRBD2. The V gene end was trimmed by 8 bases and the J gene end by 8 bases; junction bases not matched to a gene: 6. Germline V gives CDR1 MNHNS, CDR2 SASEGT. This CDR3 is 14 amino acids long. The CDR3 region is CASRLAGGPGTQYF. In DNA, the CDR3 is TGTGCCAGCCGACTAGCGGGAGGGCCGGGTACGCAGTATTTT.

The sample holds a few counts of this clonotype. The chain is built from TRBV4-3 and TRBJ2-2, with a weak D call TRBD2 (5 bases). The CDR3 spans 16 residues. Trimming removed 0 bases at V and 1 base at J, with 9 bases between. Germline CDR1 and CDR2: LGHNA and YSLEER. The CDR3 DNA reads TGCGCCAGCAGCCAAGAGGTGGGGAGGAACACCGGGGAGCTGTTTTTT. It codes for CASSQEVGRNTGELFF.

The chain recombines TRBV10-2 with TRBJ2-3, with 11 bases lining up with TRBD2. After removal of 2 bases from V and 5 bases from J, the junction contained 3 bases not matched to a gene. The CDR3 consists of 15 residues. Germline V gene sequence: CDR1 WSHSY, CDR2 SAAADI. CDR3 nucleotides: TGCGCCAGCAGTGAGATCGGGACTAGCGGAGATACGCAGTATTTT. It is translated as CASSEIGTSGDTQYF.